This T cell receptor beta chain was sequenced in a study of T cell repertoires in cytomegalovirus infection (dated by TCRdb to the late 2010s). With regard to the full study: Donor HLA type was relevant to the analysis, as public TCR beta signatures indicated carriage of CMV infection together with the matching HLA type.

This clonotype was observed many times. What this receptor recognizes is not known. Per-base quality was not reported, and no clone a single base away is much larger than it. General study outcomes and caveats: In both this cohort and an independent cohort of approximately 350 donors, the cumulative frequency of public TCR beta family members distinguished carriers of CMV infection plus the relevant HLA type. In the ex vivo response, HLA-C-restricted CMV-specific TCR beta clonotypes were dominant, and in two of eight donors the single most frequent clonotype came from this HLA-C-restricted group.

The sequencer was an Illumina HiSeq 1500. TCRdb passed the public sequencing reads through fastp at Q25 and MiXCR, retaining productive beta sequences. Each CDR3 protein gets just one entry, which takes the most common genes and DNA from the rows behind it. The sample table contains roughly 240,000 distinct CDR3 sequences; only one count was recorded for roughly 6.5% of them. Around 6% of the sample is taken by the ten largest. The CDR3, cysteine through phenylalanine, is 16 amino acids long. The entry retains the CDR3 DNA only, 48 bases that are in frame from base 1. Clipping removes 4 bases from V and 6 bases from J, with 7 as the unmatched junction base count. From the germline V gene (reference sequence), CDR1 is SEHNR and CDR2 is FQNEAQ.

The receptor was derived from a human donor in good health (CMV status not recorded). Some clones in this sample may be carry-over from other donors' samples. The sequence is built from TRBV7-9 and TRBJ2-3, and TRBD2 aligns with 13 junction nucleotides. What was sequenced was PBMCs. The DNA reads as follows: TGTGCCAGCAGCTCGGGACTAGCGGGGCCCCAGGATACGCAGTATTTT. The translation is CASSSGLAGPQDTQYF. The variable domain in full, with residues beyond the CDR3 obtained from the reference TRBV7-9 and TRBJ2-3 genes, is DTGVSQNPRHKITKRGQNVTFRCDPISEHNRLYWYRQTLGQGPEFLTYFQNEAQLEKSRLLSDRFSAERPKGSFSTLEIQRTEQGDSAMYLCASSSGLAGPQDTQYFGPGTRLTVL.